This passage covers 19 T cell receptor beta chains from one sample sequenced in a study of blood T cells in healthy people across ages. It was with a sample-barcoded 5' primer and a J-beta primer mix that a second PCR of roughly 6 to 12 cycles was run. TCRdb reprocessed the 5' RACE reads with MiXCR, giving one entry per CDR3 protein. This sample has more than 800,000 distinct CDR3 sequences, with about 30% found just once. The material sequenced was blood. The receptors derive from a woman of 80 years or more in good health.

This clonotype showed up just a few times. The V and J genes are TRBV30 and TRBJ2-7, with D possibly TRBD2 on 6 matching bases. The end of the DNA fits TRBJ2-5 better, so the J call may be wrong. The V gene's germline CDR1 is GTSNPN and CDR2 SVGIG (reference sequence). This CDR3 has 11 residues. The CDR3 DNA reads TGTGCCTGGAGTGTCGGGGGGACCCAGTACTTC. Amino acids: CAWSVGGTQYF.

In regard to this clonotype: Possible read error: a much larger clone is one base away. CDR3 in DNA: TGTGCCAACAGCCAAGAGGGCAGGGAAGGCGAGCAGTACTTC. It is translated as CANSQEGREGEQYF. The genes are TRBV3-1 and TRBJ2-5; D is possibly TRBD1 or TRBD2 (5 bases each). The J call is uncertain, as TRBJ2-7 better fits the DNA end. Germline assignment: CDR1 LGHDT and CDR2 YNNKEL (reference sequence). The CDR3 is 14 amino acids.

This clonotype was seen more than once but under ten times. This may come from a read error, since a much larger clone is one base off. The V and J genes are TRBV12-3 or TRBV12-4 and TRBJ2-4, with a tentative D call TRBD1 (7 bases). With the DNA end fitting TRBJ2-7 better, the J assignment may be wrong. CDR3 length equals 12 residues. This CDR3 is CASARGDYEQYF. CDR3 sequence (DNA): TGTGCCAGCGCCAGGGGGGACTACGAGCAGTACTTC.

The chain is built from TRBV6-6 and TRBJ2-1; D not certain. Trimming left V 6 bases short and J 5 bases short, with 8 bases between. The CDR3 has 12 amino acids. The germline gives CDR1 MNHNY, CDR2 SVGAGI (reference sequence). DNA for the CDR3: TGTGCCAGCAGCCCCGCCGACAATGAGCAGTTCTTC. Residues: CASSPADNEQFF.

The V and J genes are TRBV7-9 and TRBJ2-2; D may be TRBD1 (5 bases). Germline V gives CDR1 SEHNR, CDR2 FQNEAQ (reference sequence). Trimming removed 6 bases at V and 0 bases at J, with 14 bases between. CDR3 length: 16 residues. The CDR3 loop is CASREKSTANTGELFF. The CDR3 DNA reads TGTGCCAGCAGGGAAAAATCGACAGCGAACACCGGGGAGCTGTTTTTT. Drawing the rest from reference TRBV7-9 and TRBJ2-2, the complete variable domain is DTGVSQNPRHKITKRGQNVTFRCDPISEHNRLYWYRQTLGQGPEFLTYFQNEAQLEKSRLLSDRFSAERPKGSFSTLEIQRTEQGDSAMYLCASREKSTANTGELFFGEGSRLTVL.

The V and J genes are TRBV24-1 and TRBJ1-5; D might be TRBD1 (5 bases). CDR1 and CDR2 (germline): KGHDR, SFDVKD. Deletions cut 0 bases from V and 11 bases from J, with 7 bases between. This CDR3 is 12 amino acids long. CDR3 protein: CATSDLDRTQHF. CDR3 DNA: TGTGCCACCAGTGATTTGGACAGAACCCAGCATTTT.

This clonotype was counted many times. This rearrangement joins TRBV6-2 or TRBV6-3 to TRBJ2-3, with D perhaps being TRBD1 or TRBD2 (5 bases each). The CDR3 runs 15 residues. Germline loops: CDR1 MNHEY, CDR2 SVGEGT. V dropped 8 bases and J dropped 5 bases, with 20 bases sitting between them. Here the CDR3 reads CASLHGAGKGDTQYF. The DNA of the CDR3 is TGTGCCAGCCTTCACGGGGCCGGGAAAGGAGATACGCAGTATTTT.

This clonotype has just a few counts. This CDR3 is CATSRSGVRGDSPLHF. The CDR3 coding sequence is TGTGCCACCAGCAGATCGGGGGTGCGCGGGGATTCACCCCTCCACTTT. This chain connects TRBV15 to TRBJ1-6; D perhaps matches TRBD1 (5 bases). The CDR3 runs 16 residues. CDR1 and CDR2 (germline): LNHNV, YYDKDF (reference sequence). V was shortened by 2 bases and J by 8 bases, with 16 bases between the two germline ends.

This chain connects TRBV20-1 to TRBJ2-3, with D perhaps matching TRBD1 or TRBD2 (5 bases each). The CDR3 totals 15 residues. The V and J ends lost 0 bases and 5 bases respectively, with 15 bases between them. Germline CDR1 and CDR2: DFQATT and SNEGSKA (reference sequence). This CDR3 is CSARDLGTFIDTQYF. DNA for the CDR3: TGCAGTGCTAGAGATTTAGGGACCTTCATAGATACGCAGTATTTT.

This clonotype was counted ten times or more. The chain joins TRBV20-1 to TRBJ2-7, with D uncertain. CDR1 and CDR2 (germline): DFQATT, SNEGSKA (reference sequence). Trimming took 7 bases from V and 3 from J, leaving 10 bases between them. This CDR3 has 11 amino acids. CDR3 in DNA: TGCAGTGTTATAAAGAACTACGAGCAGTACTTC. Its translation is CSVIKNYEQYF.

This clonotype was detected many times. The gene calls are TRBV12-3 or TRBV12-4 and TRBJ2-7; 9 bases agree with TRBD1. Trimming cost V 5 bases and J 6 bases; bases outside gene matches: 11. The CDR3 is 15 amino acids. CDR3 nucleotides: TGTGCCAGCAGTCTTGGGACAGGGACTACATCCGAGCAGTACTTC. Translated, it gives CASSLGTGTTSEQYF.

This clonotype was seen at least ten times. V and J are TRBV5-1 and TRBJ1-1, with 12 bases lining up with TRBD1. Germline V CDR1 and CDR2: SGHRS, YFSETQ. The CDR3 runs 18 residues. Trimming at V came to 2 bases and at J to 6 bases, leaving 14 bases not matched to a gene. The DNA of the CDR3 is TGCGCCAGCAGCTTCCCGGGACAGGGGGCGTACGGAGTGTCTGAAGCTTTCTTT. As protein: CASSFPGQGAYGVSEAFF.

CDR3 protein: CASRLRGGLRDTQYF. The CDR3 coding sequence is TGTGCCAGCAGACTGCGGGGGGGTCTCCGGGATACGCAGTATTTT. This chain uses TRBV6-2 or TRBV6-3 with TRBJ2-3; 9 positions agree with TRBD2. Germline CDR1 and CDR2: MNHEY and SVGEGT. The CDR3 has 15 amino acids. Losses at the gene ends were 6 bases for V and 6 bases for J; bases not matched to a gene: 10.

This clonotype occurred a few times. The rearrangement uses TRBV2 and TRBJ1-1, with TRBD1 matching over 7 bases. The length of the CDR3 is 13 residues. In germline, CDR1 is SNHLY, CDR2 FYNNEI. Germline trimming cut 1 base from V and 11 bases from J; bases unmatched to any gene: 7. In nucleotides, the CDR3 is TGTGCCAGCAGTGAAGATCAGGGGGTAAAGGCTTTCTTT. Translation gives CASSEDQGVKAFF.

Comment on this clonotype: This may be a read error, as it is one base from a much larger clone. This rearrangement joins TRBV12-3 or TRBV12-4 to TRBJ2-1; D uncertain. The V and J ends lost 4 bases and 13 bases respectively, with 14 bases between them. This CDR3 region has 12 residues. The CDR3 DNA is TGTGCCAGCAGTTCATCAACGGAGACCCAGTTCTTC. Protein product: CASSSSTETQFF.

This clonotype has a count of ten or more. CDR3 sequence reads: CSATVSNQPQHF. The CDR3, as DNA: TGCAGTGCAACAGTGAGCAATCAGCCCCAGCATTTT. The chain employs TRBV20-1 and TRBJ1-5, with D hard to call. Deletions cut 6 bases from V and 1 base from J, with 7 bases between. This CDR3 is 12 amino acids long. Germline assignment: CDR1 DFQATT and CDR2 SNEGSKA (reference sequence).

This chain joins TRBV21-1 and TRBJ1-1; the D call of TRBD1 is as the table states it, not checked on the DNA. TRBV21-1 is a listed pseudogene. The CDR3 runs to 17 residues. CDR3 loop: CASSRPDRGREYTEAFF. CDR3 nucleotides: TGTGCCAGCAGCAGACCGGACAGGGGGAGAGAATACACTGAAGCTTTCTTT.

This clonotype showed up just a few times. The CDR3 here is CASSEGGEQYF. The CDR3 DNA is TGCGCCAGCAGTGAGGGCGGGGAGCAGTACTTC. V and J are TRBV10-2 and TRBJ2-4; D perhaps matches TRBD2 (6 bases). V lost 2 bases, J lost 13 bases, and 9 bases lay in between. Germline values: CDR1 WSHSY, CDR2 SAAADI. This CDR3 region has 11 residues.

This clonotype was observed a handful of times. The chain employs TRBV6-1 and TRBJ1-5; D is possibly TRBD1 (5 bases). V lost 2 bases and J 4 bases, leaving 12 bases between the germline ends. This CDR3 spans 15 amino acids. CDR1 and CDR2 from the germline V gene are MNHNS and SASEGT. The CDR3 sequence is CASSERRGWNQPQHF. The CDR3 DNA reads TGTGCCAGCAGTGAACGAAGGGGTTGGAATCAGCCCCAGCATTTT.